The 27 T cell receptor beta chains in this list originate from one sample, sequenced in a study of long-term antiretroviral therapy in people with HIV. An immunoSEQ assay, version v3.0, was performed at survey level. The table came from immunoSEQ multiplex PCR; TCRdb's copy has only in-frame clones and leaves some out. The table shows roughly 28,000 clones, with around 87% occurring only once. Specimen: unsorted PBMCs, collected 0.5 years after starting antiretroviral therapy. The receptors originated from a woman between 18 and 29 years old with HIV.

The V call is TRBV7-2, the J call TRBJ1-1; D is ambiguous. This CDR3 has 16 amino acids. Germline-derived CDR1 and CDR2 are SGHTA and FQGNSA. The V gene lost 1 base and the J gene lost 1 base, with 13 bases spanning the gap. Here the CDR3 reads CASSLVPGLGNTEAFF. The CDR3 coding sequence is TGTGCCAGCAGCTTAGTCCCGGGTTTGGGGAACACTGAAGCTTTCTTT.

This clone was counted a single time. The rearrangement joins TRBV7-9 to TRBJ2-1; 9 nucleotides align to TRBD2. Germline assignment: CDR1 SEHNR and CDR2 FQNEAQ (reference sequence). The J segment lost 3 bases and the V segment lost 5 bases, leaving 8 bases of the junction unmatched. The CDR3 runs 16 residues. The CDR3 loop is CASSAAGGLYYNEQFF. CDR3 in DNA: TGTGCCAGCAGCGCGGCGGGGGGGCTCTACTACAATGAGCAGTTCTTC.

The chain couples TRBV27 to TRBJ1-6, with a weak D call TRBD1 (5 bases). Germline CDR1 MNHEY, CDR2 SMNVEV (reference sequence). This CDR3 comprises 16 residues. V shed 1 base and J shed 6 bases, with 13 bases lying between them. The CDR3 bases are TGTGCCAGCAGTTTATTGGGGGGGGTCGGTAATTCACCCCTCCACTTT. Translating gives CASSLLGGVGNSPLHF.

This clone appeared a single time. This chain uses TRBV9 with TRBJ2-1; possible D gene TRBD1, 5 bases. Germline CDR1 reads SGDLS; CDR2 reads YYNGEE. V lost 0 bases and J 1 base, leaving 5 bases between the germline ends. This CDR3 spans 14 amino acids. The CDR3 nucleotides read TGTGCCAGCAGCGTAGAGGGGTCCTACAATGAGCAGTTCTTC. Its translation is CASSVEGSYNEQFF.

CDR3 loop: CAISDLVRQGGNNEQFF. DNA for the CDR3: TGTGCCATCAGTGATCTAGTTCGACAGGGAGGCAACAATGAGCAGTTCTTC. The V call is TRBV10-3, the J call TRBJ2-1, with D perhaps TRBD1 (7 bases). Germline V gene lookup returns CDR1 ENHRY and CDR2 SYGVKD. This CDR3 is 17 amino acids long. V lost 3 bases and J lost 5, with 20 bases in between.

The rearrangement joins TRBV5-1 to TRBJ1-2, with 7 bases that match TRBD1. J was trimmed by 5 bases and V by 4 bases; bases with no gene match: 8. The length of the CDR3 is 14 residues. Germline CDR1 reads SGHRS; CDR2 reads YFSETQ. The CDR3 sequence is CASSPRDRSYGYTF. The CDR3 coding sequence is TGCGCCAGCAGCCCTAGGGACAGATCGTATGGCTACACCTTC.

The chain has TRBV27 and TRBJ1-1; tentative D call: TRBD1 (6 bases). CDR1 is MNHEY, CDR2 SMNVEV, per germline (reference sequence). This CDR3 is 15 amino acids long. Trimming cost V 6 bases and J 0 bases, with 14 bases left between them. CDR3 amino acids: CASSRDRPVNTEAFF. The CDR3 DNA follows: TGTGCCAGCAGCCGCGACAGGCCTGTGAACACTGAAGCTTTCTTT.

This sequence joins TRBV19 and TRBJ2-3; a possible D gene is TRBD2 (5 bases). In germline, CDR1 is LNHDA, CDR2 SQIVND (reference sequence). V was trimmed by 5 bases and J by 4 bases, leaving 13 bases between them. CDR3 length: 14 amino acids. The CDR3 DNA reads as TGTGCCAGTAGTTTACCGGGGAGTGCAGATACGCAGTATTTT. Its translation is CASSLPGSADTQYF.

This clone was counted a single time. The chain links TRBV7-8 to TRBJ1-2, with 7 bases matching TRBD1. This CDR3 is built from 14 residues. Germline V gene sequence: CDR1 SGHVS, CDR2 FQNEAQ. V was clipped by 5 bases and J by 1 base; unmatched bases: 4. DNA for the CDR3: TGTGCCAGCAGCCGGGACAGTTTTAACTATGGCTACACCTTC. The encoded protein is CASSRDSFNYGYTF.

This clone appeared once. The genes are TRBV6-6 and TRBJ2-7; D possibly corresponds to TRBD2 (6 bases). The CDR3 has 13 amino acids. Trimming took 5 bases from V and 4 from J, leaving 12 bases between them. Looked up from germline, CDR1 is MNHNY and CDR2 is SVGAGI (reference sequence). The CDR3 is CASSPTSRYEQYF. The CDR3 DNA follows: TGTGCCAGCAGTCCTACTAGCAGATACGAGCAGTACTTC.

The genes are TRBV10-3 and TRBJ2-7; tentatively, D is TRBD2 (5 bases). This CDR3 is 14 amino acids long. Trimming took off 2 bases at V and 4 bases at J, with 12 bases between the two ends. Germline CDR1 is ENHRY and CDR2 is SYGVKD. CDR3 coding DNA: TGTGCCATCAGTGAGCGGGGAAGAGTTTACGAGCAGTACTTC. It is translated as CAISERGRVYEQYF.

The chain combines TRBV19 with TRBJ1-5; a possible D gene is TRBD1 (6 bases). V was shortened by 5 bases and J by 9 bases, with 14 bases between the two germline ends. Germline lookup yields CDR1 LNHDA and CDR2 SQIVND (reference sequence). This CDR3 has 13 amino acids. The CDR3 nucleotides read TGTGCCAGTAGTGAGGGGGTGCAAGCGCCCCAGCATTTT. It codes for CASSEGVQAPQHF.

The J gene is TRBJ2-3, the V gene TRBV4-3, with a tentative D call TRBD2 (5 bases). The CDR3 extends over 16 amino acids. Germline V gene lookup returns CDR1 LGHNA and CDR2 YSLEER. Trimming left V 1 base short and J 2 bases short, with 13 bases between. The CDR3 reads CASSQGDFRDTDTQYF. Written as DNA, the CDR3 is TGCGCCAGCAGCCAAGGAGACTTTCGGGACACAGATACGCAGTATTTT.

The genes are TRBV29-1 and TRBJ1-2, with D possibly matching TRBD1 (6 bases). Germline loops: CDR1 SQVTM, CDR2 ANQGSEA. The length of the CDR3 is 14 residues. Trimming pared 6 bases from V and 5 bases from J, leaving 19 bases between. As DNA, the CDR3 is TGCAGCGTGGACGCGATGGAGGGGGGGTATGGCTACACCTTC. This encodes CSVDAMEGGYGYTF.

This clone showed up just once. The chain carries TRBV7-9 and TRBJ2-5; TRBD1 matches 7 bases. The end of the DNA aligns better with TRBJ2-7, so the J call may be wrong. The CDR3 extends over 14 amino acids. In germline, CDR1 is SEHNR, CDR2 FQNEAQ (reference sequence). The CDR3 loop reads CASSSLLGTDEQYF. The DNA for the CDR3 is TGTGCCAGCAGCTCCCTTTTGGGGACAGACGAGCAGTACTTC.

The V and J genes are TRBV5-6 and TRBJ2-5, with D possibly being TRBD1 (6 bases). The ends were cut back, 4 bases at V and 4 bases at J, with 14 bases in the middle. Per the germline V gene, CDR1 is SGHDT and CDR2 is YYEEEE. The CDR3 consists of 14 residues. The CDR3 loop is CASSTGTVGETQYF. In nucleotides, the CDR3 is TGTGCCAGCAGCACAGGGACCGTGGGAGAGACCCAGTACTTC. Using reference TRBV5-6 and TRBJ2-5 for the parts outside the CDR3, the full variable domain is DAGVTQSPTHLIKTRGQQVTLRCSPKSGHDTVSWYQQALGQGPQFIFQYYEEEERQRGNFPDRFSGHQFPNYSSELNVNALLLGDSALYLCASSTGTVGETQYFGPGTRLLVL.

This clone was recorded only once. The chain carries TRBV5-1 and TRBJ2-7; 9 nucleotides line up with TRBD1. V trimming: 1 base; J trimming: 6 bases; junction bases outside the gene matches: 5. This CDR3 comprises 14 residues. The germline V gene encodes CDR1 SGHRS and CDR2 YFSETQ. Written as DNA, the CDR3 is TGCGCCAGCAGCTTGCCGGGACAGGGAAGCGAGCAGTACTTC. Residues: CASSLPGQGSEQYF.

The V gene is TRBV28, the J gene TRBJ1-2; no firm D call. The V gene's germline CDR1 is MDHEN and CDR2 SYDVKM. Trimming removed 5 bases at V and 1 base at J, with 11 bases between. The CDR3 contains 14 residues. CDR3: CASSTASFNYGYTF. Here the CDR3 DNA reads TGTGCCAGCAGTACCGCGTCGTTTAACTATGGCTACACCTTC.

The chain uses TRBV28 and TRBJ1-1; D is perhaps TRBD1 (6 bases). Per the germline V gene, CDR1 is MDHEN and CDR2 is SYDVKM. The CDR3 contains 13 residues. V gave up 5 bases and J gave up 4 bases, with 11 bases separating them. This CDR3 is CASSLGHLTEAFF. As DNA, the CDR3 is TGTGCCAGCAGTCTGGGACACCTCACTGAAGCTTTCTTT.

The chain uses TRBV7-6 and TRBJ1-5, with D possibly TRBD1 on 6 matching bases. V was cut by 8 bases and J by 8 bases, with 19 bases left in between. Germline V gene lookup returns CDR1 SGHVS and CDR2 FNYEAQ. This CDR3 has 14 residues. The CDR3 is CASSQGPWGKPQHF. The CDR3 bases are TGTGCCAGCTCACAGGGTCCGTGGGGTAAGCCCCAGCATTTT.

The CDR3: CASRQTANTEAFF. The CDR3 region has the DNA TGTGCCAGCAGGCAGACAGCGAACACTGAAGCTTTCTTT. V usage is TRBV7-9 and J usage is TRBJ1-1, with a weak D call TRBD1 (5 bases). This CDR3 spans 13 amino acids. With 6 bases removed from V and 1 base from J, the gap between germline ends came to 9 bases. CDR1 and CDR2 (germline): SEHNR, FQNEAQ (reference sequence).

The V call is TRBV19, the J call TRBJ1-2, with 7 nucleotides matching TRBD1. Germline loops: CDR1 LNHDA, CDR2 SQIVND (reference sequence). The CDR3 contains 14 residues. After removal of 6 bases from V and 2 bases from J, the junction contained 6 bases not matched to a gene. CDR3 sequence reads: CASRIRGANYGYTF. Here the CDR3 DNA reads TGTGCCAGTAGGATCAGGGGGGCAAACTATGGCTACACCTTC.

This clone was seen a single time. The gene calls are TRBV27 and TRBJ2-1, with D maybe TRBD2 (5 bases). Trimming stripped 10 bases from V and 6 bases from J, with 13 bases between. Germline values: CDR1 MNHEY, CDR2 SMNVEV (reference sequence). The length of the CDR3 is 12 residues. The CDR3, as DNA: TGTGCCACCCAGGAGGTGTCCAATGAGCAGTTCTTC. Translated, it gives CATQEVSNEQFF.

The gene calls are TRBV4-2 and TRBJ2-1, with 7 bases aligning to TRBD2. V was clipped by 1 base and J by 7 bases; unmatched bases: 10. The CDR3 is 16 residues long. The germline gives CDR1 LGHNA, CDR2 YNFKEQ. In DNA, the CDR3 is TGTGCCAGCAGCCAAGGGGCCCGGGAGGCAGGGAATGAGCAGTTCTTC. This gives the protein CASSQGAREAGNEQFF.

This clone appeared once. The V and J genes are TRBV7-3 and TRBJ1-4; no clear D. V was shortened by 5 bases and J by 7 bases, with 11 bases between the two germline ends. Germline V CDR1 and CDR2: SGHTA, FQGTGA. This CDR3 is 13 amino acids long. The CDR3 sequence is CASSLNDGEKLFF. Here the CDR3 DNA reads TGTGCCAGCAGCCTAAATGACGGTGAAAAACTGTTTTTT.

The chain recombines TRBV9 with TRBJ2-3, with 8 bases matching TRBD2. Germline loops: CDR1 SGDLS, CDR2 YYNGEE. This CDR3 region has 16 residues. The V gene end was trimmed by 1 base and the J gene end by 1 base; junction bases not matched to a gene: 5. In DNA, the CDR3 is TGTGCCAGCAGCGTATCAAGAGCGGGAGGCACAGATACGCAGTATTTT. It specifies CASSVSRAGGTDTQYF.

Only one count was recorded for this clone. The V gene is TRBV27, the J gene TRBJ1-1; tentative D call: TRBD1 (6 bases). V was trimmed by 3 bases and J by 1 base, leaving 9 bases between them. Per germline, CDR1 MNHEY and CDR2 SMNVEV (reference sequence). This CDR3 is 14 amino acids long. For the CDR3, the DNA is TGTGCCAGCAGTTTCTTACAGGGGAACACTGAAGCTTTCTTT. This encodes CASSFLQGNTEAFF.